This T cell receptor (beta chain) appears in the sequencing data of a study of control samples from healthy donors and cancer patients. Here immunoSEQ multiplex PCR was the method, and the copy in TCRdb shows in-frame clones only, minus some. Of about 36,000 clones in the sample, 80% to 95% were seen once. This CDR3 region has 11 residues. CDR1 MNHNY and CDR2 SVGAGI come from the germline V gene (reference sequence). Trimming shortened V by 6 bases and J by 2 bases, and 2 bases separated the two germline ends. Sequenced sample: PBMCs. This chain joins TRBV6-6 and TRBJ1-5; D is uncertain. The TCR sequence derives from a man in his forties or fifties with colorectal cancer. The DNA for the CDR3 is TGTGCCAGCAGCGGCAATCAGCCCCAGCATTTT. Its translation is CASSGNQPQHF.